What follows is one T cell receptor (beta chain) and its context. This entry is derived from a study of shared clonotypes between healthy human individuals. Some clones are missing from TCRdb's copy, which holds only in-frame ones; the method was immunoSEQ multiplex PCR. The sample shows roughly 2,500,000 clones, approximately 93% of them seen only once. Germline assignment: CDR1 MNHEY and CDR2 SMNVEV (reference sequence). V was cut by 7 bases and J by 6 bases, with 19 bases left in between. The CDR3 has 15 residues. The chain combines TRBV27 with TRBJ1-5; D may be TRBD1 (5 bases). The receptor comes from a man between 18 and 35 years old in good health. Some clones in this sample may be carry-over from other donors' samples. The material sequenced was naive CD4+ T cells from PBMCs. Subset reported: CD45RA+ positively selected. The CDR3 nucleotides read TGTGCCAGCACCAACTTGCCGTGGGGGTCTCAGCCCCAGCATTTT. Protein sequence: CASTNLPWGSQPQHF.